The TCR beta chain described here comes from a study of shared T cell receptors in the human thymus. Between the trimmed V and J ends, which lost 2 bases and 6 bases, there was a span of 8 bases. Germline V CDR1 and CDR2: PRHDT, FYEKMQ (reference sequence). The CDR3 is made up of 13 amino acids. Some clones are missing from TCRdb's copy, which holds only in-frame ones; the method was immunoSEQ multiplex PCR. The data show about 540,000 clones, 75% to 80% seen once. The sample was also reused in another study, on human thymus T cells.

The sample comprised thymocytes. V gene TRBV13 combines with J gene TRBJ1-3; D unresolved. This sequence was found in a boy under two years old with a congenital heart defect. As DNA, the CDR3 is TGTGCCAGCAGCTTACGAGGGATAAACACCATATATTTT. Translation: CASSLRGINTIYF. Full variable domain (outside the CDR3, taken from reference TRBV13 and TRBJ1-3): AAGVIQSPRHLIKEKRETATLKCYPIPRHDTVYWYQQGPGQDPQFLISFYEKMQSDKGSIPDRFSAQQFSDYHSELNMSSLELGDSALYFCASSLRGINTIYFGEGSWLTVV.